A selection of T cell receptor beta chains follows, all from one sample in a study of T cells in Graves' hyperthyroidism and ophthalmopathy. TCRdb re-analysed the multiplex PCR reads in MiXCR, keeping a single row per CDR3 protein. The data contain a few hundred thousand distinct CDR3 sequences, approximately 16% of them singletons. Sequencing was performed on blood. These receptors all stem from a woman aged 45-59 years with Graves' hyperthyroidism that later progressed to Graves' ophthalmopathy. CDR3s include the opening cysteine and the closing phenylalanine or tryptophan. The D gene is left open where the match is weak. The listing skips clone size in some rows; elsewhere it reads once, few, many or a size class.

J: TRBJ2-1; V: TRBV7-3; D: NA; size: many; length: 15; CDR3: CASSLEAGIYNEQFF; DNA: TGTGCCAGCAGCTTAGAGGCGGGGATCTACAATGAGCAGTTCTTC
J: TRBJ1-3; V: TRBV19; D: NA; size: NA; length: 14; CDR3: CASSIENAGNTIYF; DNA: TGTGCCAGTAGTATTGAAAATGCCGGAAACACCATATATTTT
J: TRBJ2-7; V: TRBV9; D: TRBD1; size: many; length: 13; CDR3: CASSVTGSDEQYF; DNA: TGTGCCAGCAGCGTGACAGGGTCCGACGAGCAGTACTTC
J: TRBJ1-1; V: TRBV2; D: NA; size: many; length: 14; CDR3: CASSDWVGNTEAFF; DNA: TGTGCCAGCAGTGATTGGGTCGGGAACACTGAAGCTTTCTTT
J: TRBJ2-7; V: TRBV5-1; D: NA; size: many; length: 14; CDR3: CASSLVDSSYEQYF; DNA: TGCGCCAGCAGCTTGGTGGACAGCTCCTACGAGCAGTACTTC
J: TRBJ2-7; V: TRBV9; D: NA; size: many; length: 15; CDR3: CASSEGIGQSYEQYF; DNA: TGTGCCAGCAGCGAGGGTATAGGACAGTCCTACGAGCAGTACTTC
J: TRBJ2-4; V: TRBV2; D: NA; size: many; length: 13; CDR3: CASKDWGRNIQYF; DNA: TGTGCCAGCAAAGACTGGGGTCGGAACATTCAGTACTTC
J: TRBJ1-1; V: TRBV11-3; D: TRBD1; size: few; length: 13; CDR3: CASSLVGTGQAFF; DNA: TGTGCCAGCAGCTTAGTCGGGACAGGTCAAGCTTTCTTT
J: TRBJ2-1; V: TRBV12-3/TRBV12-4; D: TRBD1; size: NA; length: 14; CDR3: CASSHRGRLNEQFF; DNA: TGTGCCAGCAGTCACAGGGGGCGCTTGAATGAGCAGTTCTTC
J: TRBJ1-5; V: TRBV28; D: NA; size: many; length: 15; CDR3: CASSLQGVGYQPQHF; DNA: TGTGCCAGCAGTTTGCAGGGCGTGGGTTATCAGCCCCAGCATTTT
J: TRBJ2-1; V: TRBV4-1; D: NA; size: few; length: 15; CDR3: CASSQEQGAYNEQFF; DNA: TGCGCCAGCAGCCAAGAACAGGGTGCCTACAATGAGCAGTTCTTC
J: TRBJ1-2; V: TRBV12-3/TRBV12-4; D: NA; size: many; length: 15; CDR3: CASSFFEGRNYGYTF; DNA: TGTGCCAGCAGTTTCTTTGAGGGGAGAAACTATGGCTACACCTTC
J: TRBJ2-7; V: TRBV5-1; D: TRBD2; size: many; length: 19; CDR3: CASSGTPGSQNSGTYEQYF; DNA: TGCGCCAGCAGCGGAACTCCGGGATCCCAAAACAGCGGGACTTACGAGCAGTACTTC
J: TRBJ2-7; V: TRBV7-3; D: NA; size: many; length: 13; CDR3: CASSLISSDEQYF; DNA: TGTGCCAGCAGCTTAATATCCTCCGACGAGCAGTACTTC
J: TRBJ1-2; V: TRBV9; D: TRBD1; size: NA; length: 16; CDR3: CASSGPGQQFNYGYTF; DNA: TGTGCCAGCAGCGGACCGGGACAGCAGTTTAACTATGGCTACACCTTC
J: TRBJ2-7; V: TRBV9; D: TRBD2; size: many; length: 13; CDR3: CASSVSGRDEQYF; DNA: TGTGCCAGCAGCGTGAGCGGGAGGGACGAGCAGTACTTC
J: TRBJ1-1; V: TRBV5-1; D: NA; size: many; length: 12; CDR3: CASQTGNTEAFF; DNA: TGCGCCAGCCAGACCGGGAACACTGAAGCTTTCTTT
J: TRBJ2-7; V: TRBV13; D: TRBD2; size: many; length: 15; CDR3: CASSVSSGGTYEQYF; DNA: TGTGCCAGCAGCGTCTCTAGCGGGGGGACGTACGAGCAGTACTTC
J: TRBJ1-2; V: TRBV5-1; D: TRBD1; size: many; length: 16; CDR3: CASSPGLQGLYHGYTF; DNA: TGCGCCAGCAGCCCAGGCCTACAGGGGCTCTATCATGGCTACACCTTC
J: TRBJ1-1; V: TRBV30; D: NA; size: many; length: 13; CDR3: CAWTVGYGTEAFF; DNA: TGTGCCTGGACCGTAGGGTATGGCACTGAAGCTTTCTTT
J: TRBJ2-2; V: TRBV20-1; D: NA; size: few; length: 14; CDR3: CSARGGSGYGELFF; DNA: TGCAGTGCCAGGGGTGGGAGTGGGTACGGGGAGCTGTTTTTT
J: TRBJ1-2; V: TRBV9; D: NA; size: few; length: 21; CDR3: CASSVDEGRVARLFSNYGYTF; DNA: TGTGCCAGCAGCGTAGATGAAGGTAGAGTAGCCAGGCTTTTTTCTAACTATGGCTACACCTTC
J: TRBJ2-3; V: TRBV5-1; D: NA; size: NA; length: 16; CDR3: CASSKGDRVGTDTQYF; DNA: TGCGCCAGCAGCAAGGGGGACCGGGTGGGCACAGATACGCAGTATTTT
J: TRBJ2-7; V: TRBV5-1; D: NA; size: NA; length: 12; CDR3: CASSPNNYEQYF; DNA: TGCGCCAGCAGCCCTAACAACTACGAGCAGTACTTC
J: TRBJ1-1; V: TRBV11-2; D: NA; size: many; length: 13; CDR3: CASSLGQGPEAFF; DNA: TGTGCCAGCAGCTTAGGCCAAGGGCCTGAAGCTTTCTTT
J: TRBJ1-1; V: TRBV27; D: NA; size: many; length: 14; CDR3: CASSLLGGDTEAFF; DNA: TGTGCCAGCAGTTTATTGGGTGGGGACACTGAAGCTTTCTTT
J: TRBJ2-4; V: TRBV12-3/TRBV12-4; D: NA; size: few; length: 13; CDR3: CASSFDGENIQYF; DNA: TGTGCCAGCAGTTTCGATGGGGAAAACATTCAGTACTTC
J: TRBJ1-5; V: TRBV29-1; D: NA; size: NA; length: 13; CDR3: CSVEDSFGQPQHF; DNA: TGCAGCGTTGAAGACAGTTTTGGTCAGCCCCAGCATTTT
J: TRBJ1-2; V: TRBV19; D: NA; size: NA; length: 14; CDR3: CASSIQSGPYGYTF; DNA: TGTGCCAGTAGTATCCAGTCGGGACCCTATGGCTACACCTTC
J: TRBJ2-5; V: TRBV4-1; D: NA; size: few; length: 15; CDR3: CASSQEVAQGETQYF; DNA: TGCGCCAGCAGCCAAGAAGTTGCACAGGGAGAGACCCAGTACTTC
J: TRBJ2-3; V: TRBV6-2/TRBV6-3; D: TRBD1; size: many; length: 14; CDR3: CASRTQGAEDTQYF; DNA: TGTGCCAGCAGAACACAGGGGGCGGAAGATACGCAGTATTTT
J: TRBJ2-7; V: TRBV28; D: TRBD1; size: many; length: 14; CDR3: CASSLGTDPYEQYF; DNA: TGTGCCAGCAGTTTGGGGACAGACCCCTACGAGCAGTACTTC
J: TRBJ2-7; V: TRBV5-4; D: TRBD2; size: NA; length: 16; CDR3: CASSHTAGEVAYEQYF; DNA: TGTGCCAGCAGCCATACTGCGGGAGAGGTCGCCTACGAGCAGTACTTC
J: TRBJ1-2; V: TRBV5-1; D: NA; size: many; length: 14; CDR3: CASSTEGFNYGYTF; DNA: TGCGCCAGCAGCACCGAAGGGTTTAACTATGGCTACACCTTC
J: TRBJ2-3; V: TRBV6-2/TRBV6-3; D: NA; size: NA; length: 13; CDR3: CASSRFNTDTQYF; DNA: TGTGCCAGCAGTAGATTTAACACAGATACGCAGTATTTT
J: TRBJ1-3; V: TRBV28; D: TRBD1; size: few; length: 16; CDR3: CASSPPGQNSGNTIYF; DNA: TGTGCCAGCAGTCCCCCGGGACAGAACTCTGGAAACACCATATATTTT
J: TRBJ2-3; V: TRBV9; D: TRBD1; size: NA; length: 16; CDR3: CASSVAGTGGPDTQYF; DNA: TGTGCCAGCAGCGTAGCGGGGACAGGGGGCCCAGATACGCAGTATTTT
J: TRBJ2-7; V: TRBV2; D: TRBD1; size: many; length: 14; CDR3: CASITGTGVREQYF; DNA: TGTGCCAGCATTACCGGGACAGGGGTTCGCGAGCAGTACTTC
J: TRBJ2-6; V: TRBV28; D: NA; size: many; length: 17; CDR3: CASTPRPESSGANVLTF; DNA: TGTGCCAGCACCCCACGTCCTGAAAGCTCTGGGGCCAACGTCCTGACTTTC
J: TRBJ1-4; V: TRBV7-2; D: TRBD1; size: many; length: 16; CDR3: CASSLVTGTGGEKLFF; DNA: TGTGCCAGCAGCTTAGTAACCGGGACAGGGGGAGAAAAACTGTTTTTT
J: TRBJ2-5; V: TRBV28; D: NA; size: many; length: 14; CDR3: CASSPLGQKATQYF; DNA: TGTGCCAGCAGTCCACTCGGACAGAAAGCGACCCAGTACTTC